This paragraph reports one T cell receptor (beta chain). Authors' data handling: Counts of nucleated cells, estimated from reference gene primer amplification, were obtained. This table comes from immunoSEQ multiplex PCR, and its TCRdb copy is limited to in-frame clones, with some not included. The D gene and trimming were derived from the DNA, and the V and J assignments and clone size from that table. This table holds around 310,000 clones, over 75% found once. These data originate in a study of blood T cell repertoires in COVID-19. Background on the study: Samples representing acute and convalescent COVID-19 were sourced from the United States, Italy and Spain. The cDNA or gDNA used as material had been derived from T cells, B-cell-depleted T cells, or PBMCs.

This CDR3 is built from 15 residues. The ends were cut back, 5 bases at V and 6 bases at J, with 17 bases in the middle. Germline CDR1 and CDR2: LNHNV and YYDKDF (reference sequence). Sample: peripheral blood. The rearrangement joins TRBV15 to TRBJ1-5; D is possibly TRBD1 (5 bases). This receptor was identified in a woman between 45 and 60 years old with active or convalescent COVID-19. The CDR3 region is CATSRTRGVSQPQHF. The CDR3 nucleotides read TGTGCCACCAGCCGGACTAGGGGTGTGTCTCAGCCCCAGCATTTT.